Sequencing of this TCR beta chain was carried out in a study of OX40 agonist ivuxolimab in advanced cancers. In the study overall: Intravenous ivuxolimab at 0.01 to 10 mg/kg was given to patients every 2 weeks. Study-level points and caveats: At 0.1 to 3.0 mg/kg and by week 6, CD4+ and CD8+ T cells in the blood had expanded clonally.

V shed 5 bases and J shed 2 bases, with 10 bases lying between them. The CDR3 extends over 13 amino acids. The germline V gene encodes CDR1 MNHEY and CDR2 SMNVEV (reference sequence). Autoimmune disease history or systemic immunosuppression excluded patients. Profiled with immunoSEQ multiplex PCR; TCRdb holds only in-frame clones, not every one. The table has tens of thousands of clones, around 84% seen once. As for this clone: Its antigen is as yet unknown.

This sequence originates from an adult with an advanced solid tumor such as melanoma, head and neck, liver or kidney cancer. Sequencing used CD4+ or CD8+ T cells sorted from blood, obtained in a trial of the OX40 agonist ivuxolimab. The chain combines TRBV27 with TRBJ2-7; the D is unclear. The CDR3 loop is CASSHSAAYEQYF. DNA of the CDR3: TGTGCCAGCAGTCACTCGGCAGCCTACGAGCAGTACTTC.